The rows below give T cell receptor beta chains drawn from one sample of a study of blood T cell repertoires in COVID-19. The protocol was immunoSEQ multiplex PCR, while the TCRdb copy is restricted to in-frame clones and leaves out a portion. The data contain just over 95,000 clones, about 81% of them singletons. Sequenced input: peripheral blood. The source is a man aged 55 to 70 with acute or convalescent COVID-19. Each CDR3 is given with its conserved first and last residue. A D gene is named only where the DNA matches it firmly. Only part of the rows carry a size: once, few, many, or a class if the clone is expanded.

clone size: NA; J gene: TRBJ1-5; V gene: TRBV9; D gene: NA; CDR3 protein: CASSVDPDRYNQPQHF; CDR3 DNA: TGTGCCAGCAGCGTTGACCCCGACAGGTACAATCAGCCCCAGCATTTT
clone size: NA; J gene: TRBJ2-7; V gene: TRBV18; D gene: NA; CDR3 protein: CASSPPLTTQGLLYEQYF; CDR3 DNA: TGTGCCAGCTCACCACCTCTTACAACACAGGGCCTCCTCTACGAGCAGTACTTC
clone size: few; J gene: TRBJ1-1; V gene: TRBV7-2; D gene: NA; CDR3 protein: CASSLGRANTEAFF; CDR3 DNA: TGTGCCAGCAGCTTAGGCCGAGCTAACACTGAAGCTTTCTTT
clone size: many; J gene: TRBJ2-7; V gene: TRBV18; D gene: NA; CDR3 protein: CASSPVTVGNTYEQYF; CDR3 DNA: TGTGCCAGCTCACCGGTGACAGTCGGTAATACCTACGAGCAGTACTTC
clone size: NA; J gene: TRBJ2-3; V gene: TRBV7-8; D gene: NA; CDR3 protein: CASQVARLGQTDTQYF; CDR3 DNA: TGTGCCAGCCAAGTAGCTCGACTAGGCCAAACAGATACGCAGTATTTT
clone size: NA; J gene: TRBJ1-3; V gene: TRBV19; D gene: NA; CDR3 protein: CASRRLGAVSGNTIYF; CDR3 DNA: TGTGCCAGTAGAAGGTTAGGGGCTGTCTCTGGAAACACCATATATTTT
clone size: few; J gene: TRBJ1-2; V gene: TRBV5-5; D gene: NA; CDR3 protein: CASSLAPGAGYTF; CDR3 DNA: TGTGCCAGCAGCTTGGCCCCAGGGGCAGGCTACACCTTC
clone size: NA; J gene: TRBJ1-1; V gene: TRBV30; D gene: NA; CDR3 protein: CAWQRTANTEAFF; CDR3 DNA: TGTGCCTGGCAAAGGACAGCGAACACTGAAGCTTTCTTT
clone size: NA; J gene: TRBJ1-2; V gene: TRBV4-1; D gene: NA; CDR3 protein: CASSQEYGDYGYTF; CDR3 DNA: TGCGCCAGCAGCCAAGAATACGGAGACTATGGCTACACCTTC
clone size: once; J gene: TRBJ1-3; V gene: TRBV6-5; D gene: NA; CDR3 protein: CASRAMGLSNTIYF; CDR3 DNA: TGTGCCAGCAGAGCAATGGGGCTGAGTAACACCATATATTTT
clone size: NA; J gene: TRBJ2-7; V gene: TRBV3-1/TRBV3-2; D gene: NA; CDR3 protein: CASSQDPTGRSGPYEQYF; CDR3 DNA: TGTGCCAGCAGCCAAGATCCGACGGGAAGGAGCGGACCCTACGAGCAGTACTTC
clone size: NA; J gene: TRBJ2-5; V gene: TRBV18; D gene: NA; CDR3 protein: CASSEPYGETQYF; CDR3 DNA: TGTGCCAGCTCAGAACCATACGGTGAGACCCAGTACTTC
clone size: NA; J gene: TRBJ1-5; V gene: TRBV7-2; D gene: TRBD1; CDR3 protein: CASSRDRGSGQPQHF; CDR3 DNA: TGTGCCAGCAGCCGGGACAGGGGATCAGGTCAGCCCCAGCATTTT
clone size: many; J gene: TRBJ2-7; V gene: TRBV13; D gene: NA; CDR3 protein: CASSLRTTDYEQYF; CDR3 DNA: TGTGCCAGCAGCTTAAGGACGACAGATTACGAGCAGTACTTC
clone size: NA; J gene: TRBJ2-5; V gene: TRBV10-3; D gene: TRBD2; CDR3 protein: CASQTSGGLETQYF; CDR3 DNA: TGTGCCTCTCAGACTAGCGGGGGCCTTGAGACCCAGTACTTC
clone size: once; J gene: TRBJ2-1; V gene: TRBV5-4; D gene: TRBD1; CDR3 protein: CASIPGTESSYNEQFF; CDR3 DNA: TGTGCCAGCATCCCCGGGACAGAGAGTTCCTACAATGAGCAGTTCTTC
clone size: NA; J gene: TRBJ1-1; V gene: TRBV11-1; D gene: NA; CDR3 protein: CASTPDRMNTEAFF; CDR3 DNA: TGTGCCAGCACCCCGGACAGAATGAACACTGAAGCTTTCTTT
clone size: NA; J gene: TRBJ1-4; V gene: TRBV7-2; D gene: TRBD1; CDR3 protein: CASSANRGQWNEKLFF; CDR3 DNA: TGTGCCAGCAGCGCAAACAGGGGGCAATGGAATGAAAAACTGTTTTTT
clone size: NA; J gene: TRBJ1-4; V gene: TRBV5-1; D gene: NA; CDR3 protein: CASSLEGGLGNEKLFF; CDR3 DNA: TGCGCCAGCAGCTTGGAGGGGGGGCTCGGTAATGAAAAACTGTTTTTT
clone size: NA; J gene: TRBJ1-4; V gene: TRBV6-5; D gene: NA; CDR3 protein: CASSPVDRGKLFF; CDR3 DNA: TGTGCCAGCTCTCCCGTCGACCGGGGAAAACTGTTTTTT
clone size: many; J gene: TRBJ2-1; V gene: TRBV20-1; D gene: NA; CDR3 protein: CSASNPAGPGGEQFF; CDR3 DNA: TGCAGTGCTAGTAATCCAGCGGGCCCCGGCGGGGAGCAGTTCTTC
clone size: NA; J gene: TRBJ1-3; V gene: TRBV5-1; D gene: NA; CDR3 protein: CASSLSGDNSGNTIYF; CDR3 DNA: TGCGCCAGCAGCTTGTCAGGGGACAACTCTGGAAACACCATATATTTT
clone size: NA; J gene: TRBJ2-1; V gene: TRBV11-2; D gene: NA; CDR3 protein: CASSLDLGLLNEQFF; CDR3 DNA: TGTGCCAGCAGCTTAGATCTGGGCCTGCTCAATGAGCAGTTCTTC
clone size: NA; J gene: TRBJ1-1; V gene: TRBV29-1; D gene: NA; CDR3 protein: CSVVKGHRNTEAFF; CDR3 DNA: TGCAGCGTTGTGAAGGGACATCGGAACACTGAAGCTTTCTTT
clone size: few; J gene: TRBJ2-7; V gene: TRBV7-9; D gene: NA; CDR3 protein: CASSFEMFDEQYF; CDR3 DNA: TGTGCCAGCAGCTTTGAGATGTTCGACGAGCAGTACTTC
clone size: NA; J gene: TRBJ1-1; V gene: TRBV13; D gene: NA; CDR3 protein: CASSLVFIGENTEAFF; CDR3 DNA: TGTGCCAGCAGCTTAGTTTTTATCGGGGAAAACACTGAAGCTTTCTTT
clone size: NA; J gene: TRBJ2-5; V gene: TRBV5-8; D gene: TRBD1; CDR3 protein: CASRRRDSQETQYF; CDR3 DNA: TGTGCCAGCAGGCGCCGGGACAGCCAAGAGACCCAGTACTTC
clone size: NA; J gene: TRBJ1-5; V gene: TRBV9; D gene: TRBD1; CDR3 protein: CASSLGQGSQPQHF; CDR3 DNA: TGTGCCAGCAGCTTGGGACAGGGGAGTCAGCCCCAGCATTTT
clone size: few; J gene: TRBJ1-6; V gene: TRBV9; D gene: TRBD1; CDR3 protein: CASSLGQGFNSPLHF; CDR3 DNA: TGTGCCAGCAGCCTTGGACAGGGCTTTAATTCACCCCTCCACTTT
clone size: NA; J gene: TRBJ2-1; V gene: TRBV5-1; D gene: TRBD2; CDR3 protein: CASSLAAGTSGRNEQFF; CDR3 DNA: TGCGCCAGCAGCTTGGCCGCGGGGACTAGCGGGAGGAATGAGCAGTTCTTC
clone size: NA; J gene: TRBJ2-1; V gene: TRBV7-9; D gene: NA; CDR3 protein: CASSLDVGHFNEQFF; CDR3 DNA: TGTGCCAGCAGCTTAGATGTGGGACACTTTAATGAGCAGTTCTTC
clone size: few; J gene: TRBJ2-1; V gene: TRBV11-3; D gene: NA; CDR3 protein: CASSQISGTYNEQFF; CDR3 DNA: TGTGCCAGCAGCCAGATATCTGGTACCTACAATGAGCAGTTCTTC
clone size: NA; J gene: TRBJ1-5; V gene: TRBV19; D gene: TRBD1; CDR3 protein: CASRPQGAANQPQHF; CDR3 DNA: TGTGCCAGCAGGCCTCAGGGGGCGGCGAATCAGCCCCAGCATTTT
clone size: few; J gene: TRBJ2-2; V gene: TRBV18; D gene: NA; CDR3 protein: CASSRSRSPNTGELFF; CDR3 DNA: TGTGCCAGCTCACGGTCGAGATCGCCGAACACCGGGGAGCTGTTTTTT
clone size: few; J gene: TRBJ1-2; V gene: TRBV7-2; D gene: NA; CDR3 protein: CASSRRPEGYTF; CDR3 DNA: TGTGCCAGCAGCCGCAGACCGGAGGGCTACACCTTC
clone size: NA; J gene: TRBJ2-3; V gene: TRBV4-1; D gene: NA; CDR3 protein: CASSQARAQDTQYF; CDR3 DNA: TGCGCCAGCAGCCAAGCCAGGGCCCAAGATACGCAGTATTTT
clone size: few; J gene: TRBJ2-5; V gene: TRBV5-3; D gene: NA; CDR3 protein: CARSLTRGKRQTQYF; CDR3 DNA: TGTGCCAGAAGCTTGACACGGGGGAAGCGGCAGACCCAGTACTTC
clone size: once; J gene: TRBJ2-1; V gene: TRBV7-2; D gene: TRBD2; CDR3 protein: CASSENSGLAGANEQFF; CDR3 DNA: TGTGCCAGCAGCGAAAATTCCGGACTAGCGGGAGCCAATGAGCAGTTCTTC
clone size: NA; J gene: TRBJ2-1; V gene: TRBV7-2; D gene: TRBD2; CDR3 protein: CASSLARLASSYNEQFF; CDR3 DNA: TGTGCCAGCAGCTTAGCCCGACTAGCCAGCTCCTACAATGAGCAGTTCTTC
clone size: NA; J gene: TRBJ1-1; V gene: TRBV16; D gene: NA; CDR3 protein: CASSQFGGGEAFF; CDR3 DNA: TGTGCCAGCAGCCAATTCGGTGGCGGAGAAGCTTTCTTT
clone size: few; J gene: TRBJ2-2; V gene: TRBV25-1; D gene: TRBD2; CDR3 protein: CASSDPSGNTGELFF; CDR3 DNA: TGTGCCAGCAGTGACCCTAGCGGGAACACCGGGGAGCTGTTTTTT
clone size: NA; J gene: TRBJ2-5; V gene: TRBV24-1; D gene: TRBD2; CDR3 protein: CATSDPNSGGPRETQYF; CDR3 DNA: TGTGCCACCAGTGATCCGAATAGCGGGGGGCCACGTGAGACCCAGTACTTC
clone size: NA; J gene: TRBJ2-7; V gene: TRBV9; D gene: NA; CDR3 protein: CASSVGHPTSSYEQYF; CDR3 DNA: TGTGCCAGCAGCGTAGGACACCCAACAAGCTCCTACGAGCAGTACTTC
clone size: NA; J gene: TRBJ2-1; V gene: TRBV6-6; D gene: NA; CDR3 protein: CASSYSGTGVTEQFF; CDR3 DNA: TGTGCCAGCAGTTACAGCGGGACAGGCGTCACGGAGCAGTTCTTC
clone size: NA; J gene: TRBJ2-2; V gene: TRBV10-3; D gene: TRBD1; CDR3 protein: CAIRGDSENTGELFF; CDR3 DNA: TGTGCCATCAGGGGGGACAGTGAGAACACCGGGGAGCTGTTTTTT
clone size: few; J gene: TRBJ1-1; V gene: TRBV9; D gene: NA; CDR3 protein: CASSVGSGRDTEAFF; CDR3 DNA: TGTGCCAGCAGCGTAGGGTCGGGGAGGGACACTGAAGCTTTCTTT
clone size: once; J gene: TRBJ2-7; V gene: TRBV4-1; D gene: TRBD1; CDR3 protein: CASSPTGTAYEQYF; CDR3 DNA: TGCGCCAGCAGCCCGACTGGGACAGCCTACGAGCAGTACTTC
clone size: NA; J gene: TRBJ1-2; V gene: TRBV5-1; D gene: TRBD1; CDR3 protein: CASSWAGQGSNYGYTF; CDR3 DNA: TGCGCCAGCAGCTGGGCGGGACAGGGATCAAACTATGGCTACACCTTC
clone size: NA; J gene: TRBJ2-1; V gene: TRBV18; D gene: NA; CDR3 protein: CASSPPSGFYNEQFF; CDR3 DNA: TGTGCCAGCTCACCACCGTCAGGCTTCTACAATGAGCAGTTCTTC
clone size: NA; J gene: TRBJ1-2; V gene: TRBV18; D gene: NA; CDR3 protein: CASSRTASNYGYTF; CDR3 DNA: TGTGCCAGCTCCCGGACAGCTTCTAACTATGGCTACACCTTC